Listed here is a single T cell receptor (beta chain). Antigen specificity is unknown. The CDR3 length is 16 residues. V shed 0 bases, J shed 2 bases, and the junction held 3 bases outside the gene matches. The V gene's germline CDR1 is MGHRA and CDR2 YSYEKL. Patients sequenced had flow cytometry evidence of CD8+CD57+ cell expansion. Therapy had not been given to patients before blood sampling. Genomic DNA provided the template from which TCR beta VDJ and CDR3 profiles were obtained. TCRdb re-called the reads through MiXCR, storing one row per CDR3 protein. The sample has 260,000 or so distinct CDR3 sequences; around 82% are singletons. This record comes from a study of CD8+CD57+ T cells in acquired aplastic anemia. For the study at large: Sorted CD4+ plus CD8+ cells gave DNA averaging approximately 3.2 ug. General study findings and limits: The number of CD8+ CDR3 sequences shared by patients and controls was roughly 31. Patients and healthy controls showed no significant CD8+ Simpson's diversity difference.

The material sequenced was sorted CD4+, CD8+, or CD8+CD57+ T cells (not recorded which) from PBMCs. This receptor was obtained from a human donor with aplastic anemia. V usage is TRBV4-1 and J usage is TRBJ2-5; TRBD2 aligns across 10 bases. The CDR3 loop is CASSQEGLAAQETQYF. DNA for the CDR3: TGCGCCAGCAGCCAAGAAGGACTAGCGGCACAAGAGACCCAGTACTTC.